This T cell receptor beta chain originates from a study of identical twins. Notes on the study in general: Cord blood's abundant beta clonotypes had fewer insertions, unlike memory repertoires. Twin pairs' shared out-of-frame alpha sequences were enriched in low generation probability.

Each cDNA held unique molecular identifiers, and template switching gave it a universal primer site. TCRdb re-called the 5' RACE reads through MiXCR, storing one row per CDR3 protein. Altogether around 490,000 distinct CDR3 sequences are present, under 25% being singletons, with the ten largest covering approximately 0.52%. With V trimmed by 5 bases and J by 1 base, 8 bases remained unmatched. There are 15 residues in the CDR3. In germline, CDR1 is SEHNR, CDR2 FQNEAQ (reference sequence). The table lists this clonotype with a few counts. What it recognizes is unknown. Separately, the same data were catalogued under a study of yellow fever vaccine responses in identical twins. According to that study: Twin vaccine T cell responses reportedly seemed partly convergent, partly personalized.

The source is a woman aged 18-29 years in good health. V and J are TRBV7-9 and TRBJ2-7; 7 nucleotides match TRBD2. Sequenced sample: CD4+ T cells sorted from blood. The CDR3 protein is CASSPGLAVSYEQYF. The CDR3 DNA is TGTGCCAGCAGCCCCGGGCTAGCGGTATCCTACGAGCAGTACTTC.